What follows are 27 T cell receptor beta chains derived from one specimen sequenced in a study of blood T cell repertoires in COVID-19. Here immunoSEQ multiplex PCR was the method, and the copy in TCRdb shows in-frame clones only, minus some. The sample yields fewer than 500,000 clones, 75% to 90% seen once. Material for sequencing was peripheral blood. These receptors were collected from a woman aged 25 to 39 with acute or convalescent COVID-19.

The chain uses TRBV5-1 and TRBJ1-4; D is ambiguous. Germline V lookup: CDR1 SGHRS, CDR2 YFSETQ. The CDR3 sequence is 17 residues long. V was trimmed by 0 bases and J by 0 bases, leaving 12 bases between them. DNA for the CDR3: TGCGCCAGCAGCTTGGTGGCCGGGAGTGCAACTAATGAAAAACTGTTTTTT. Translation: CASSLVAGSATNEKLFF.

The chain recombines TRBV30 with TRBJ1-6; D is perhaps TRBD1 (5 bases). V was shortened by 0 bases and J by 7 bases, with 10 bases between the two germline ends. Germline V gives CDR1 GTSNPN, CDR2 SVGIG (reference sequence). The CDR3 is 14 residues long. The CDR3 bases are TGTGCCTGGAGTGTTCGACAGAAAAATTCACCCCTCCACTTT. Translating gives CAWSVRQKNSPLHF.

V usage is TRBV2 and J usage is TRBJ1-2; TRBD1 agrees at 7 bases. The germline V gene encodes CDR1 SNHLY and CDR2 FYNNEI. Losses at the gene ends were 4 bases for V and 2 bases for J; bases not matched to a gene: 1. The CDR3 is made up of 13 amino acids. In DNA, the CDR3 is TGTGCCAGCAGTGGGGACAGCAACTATGGCTACACCTTC. It codes for CASSGDSNYGYTF.

The V and J genes are TRBV19 and TRBJ2-1; the match to TRBD2 covers 7 bases. After removal of 3 bases from V and 10 bases from J, the junction contained 6 bases not matched to a gene. This CDR3 contains 13 residues. Germline values: CDR1 LNHDA, CDR2 SQIVND (reference sequence). CDR3 sequence: CASSIPVAGEQFF. The CDR3 bases are TGTGCCAGTAGTATTCCCGTAGCGGGCGAGCAGTTCTTC. Full variable domain (remainder filled in from reference TRBV19 and TRBJ2-1): DGGITQSPKYLFRKEGQNVTLSCEQNLNHDAMYWYRQDPGQGLRLIYYSQIVNDFQKGDIAEGYSVSREKKESFPLTVTSAQKNPTAFYLCASSIPVAGEQFFGPGTRLTVL.

The genes are TRBV5-4 and TRBJ1-2; unclear D gene. CDR1 and CDR2 (germline): SGHNT, YYREEE (reference sequence). With 4 bases removed from V and 7 bases from J, the gap between germline ends came to 11 bases. The CDR3 is made up of 12 amino acids. CDR3 DNA sequence: TGTGCCAGCAGCCCCGAGGGATTTGGCTACACCTTC. Its protein product is CASSPEGFGYTF.

This chain joins TRBV5-1 and TRBJ1-1, with D perhaps TRBD1 (5 bases). The V gene's germline CDR1 is SGHRS and CDR2 YFSETQ. With 4 bases removed from V and 4 bases from J, the gap between germline ends came to 17 bases. The CDR3 consists of 15 residues. Here the CDR3 DNA reads TGCGCCAGCAGCCCAACCCGGGGGGGGATCACTGAAGCTTTCTTT. Translating it yields CASSPTRGGITEAFF.

The V call is TRBV6-5, the J call TRBJ1-4, with 7 bases identical to TRBD1. V trimming: 8 bases; J trimming: 5 bases; junction bases outside the gene matches: 5. The germline CDR1 and CDR2 sequences are MNHEY and SVGAGI. This CDR3 has 13 residues. CDR3 coding DNA: TGTGCCAGCCTTCAACAGGGGAATGAAAAACTGTTTTTT. Amino acids: CASLQQGNEKLFF.

This clone was seen only once. V usage is TRBV19 and J usage is TRBJ2-1; 10 positions agree with TRBD2. Germline lookup yields CDR1 LNHDA and CDR2 SQIVND (reference sequence). The CDR3 is 14 amino acids. V gave up 6 bases and J gave up 13 bases; unmatched junction bases: 12. CDR3 region: CASRFGGSGGTQFF. The CDR3 DNA follows: TGTGCCAGTAGATTTGGGGGTAGCGGGGGGACTCAGTTCTTC.

The J gene is TRBJ2-1, the V gene TRBV6-1; 12 bases map to TRBD1. Germline assignment: CDR1 MNHNS and CDR2 SASEGT. This CDR3 spans 15 amino acids. Germline trimming cut 3 bases from V and 5 bases from J; bases unmatched to any gene: 2. The CDR3 reads CASSEGQGANNEQFF. The CDR3 region has the DNA TGTGCCAGCAGTGAGGGACAGGGGGCTAACAATGAGCAGTTCTTC.

V gene TRBV5-4 combines with J gene TRBJ2-7; D remains ambiguous. The CDR3 sequence is 12 residues long. With 2 bases removed from V and 3 bases from J, the gap between germline ends came to 6 bases. Germline V gives CDR1 SGHNT, CDR2 YYREEE (reference sequence). CDR3: CASSFGVYEQYF. The DNA of the CDR3 is TGTGCCAGCAGCTTCGGAGTCTACGAGCAGTACTTC.

V and J are TRBV7-9 and TRBJ2-3, with 11 bases aligning to TRBD2. Germline assignment: CDR1 SEHNR and CDR2 FQNEAQ (reference sequence). The CDR3 consists of 19 residues. With V trimmed by 5 bases and J by 3 bases, 16 bases remained unmatched. The CDR3 protein is CASSPLYSTSGDLTDTQYF. CDR3 nucleotide sequence: TGTGCCAGCAGCCCACTATATTCGACTAGCGGGGATCTTACAGATACGCAGTATTTT.

This clone was seen only once. The chain carries TRBV29-1 and TRBJ2-7, with TRBD1 as a possible D gene (5 bases). CDR3 length equals 12 residues. Trimming shortened V by 1 base and J by 2 bases, and 6 bases separated the two germline ends. Looked up from germline, CDR1 is SQVTM and CDR2 is ANQGSEA. CDR3 loop: CSVEGGPYEQYF. Here the CDR3 DNA reads TGCAGCGTTGAAGGGGGCCCCTACGAGCAGTACTTC.

The chain couples TRBV7-3 to TRBJ2-3, with TRBD2 matching over 9 bases. Germline loops: CDR1 SGHTA, CDR2 FQGTGA. The CDR3 contains 16 residues. V was pared by 2 bases and J by 0 bases, with 3 bases of the junction left unmatched. The CDR3 region has the DNA TGTGCCAGCAGCTTAGCGGGGGGGCTCAGCACAGATACGCAGTATTTT. Translation gives CASSLAGGLSTDTQYF.

V gene TRBV3-1 (or the pseudogene TRBV3-2) combines with J gene TRBJ1-2; D gene ambiguous. CDR1 LGHDT and CDR2 YNNKEL come from the germline V gene (reference sequence). This CDR3 contains 13 residues. V was cut by 1 base and J by 3 bases, with 6 bases left in between. The CDR3 is CASSQAGYYGYTF. The CDR3, as DNA: TGTGCCAGCAGCCAAGCGGGTTACTATGGCTACACCTTC.

The V gene is TRBV10-3, the J gene TRBJ1-1; 8 nucleotides align to TRBD1. The junction had 6 bases not matched to a gene; V was cut back by 4 bases and J by 5 bases. The length of the CDR3 is 14 residues. CDR1 is ENHRY, CDR2 SYGVKD, per germline. The DNA for the CDR3 is TGTGCCATCAGTGGTAGGACAGGGAATACTGAAGCTTTCTTT. It codes for CAISGRTGNTEAFF.

This clone has only one observation. The V gene is TRBV5-4, the J gene TRBJ1-5; TRBD1 is a possible D gene (5 bases). Germline CDR1 SGHNT, CDR2 YYREEE (reference sequence). The CDR3 is 14 amino acids. V was cut by 0 bases and J by 7 bases, with 11 bases left in between. CDR3 DNA: TGTGCCAGCAGCTTGGCTGGTACAGGACAGCCCCAGCATTTT. Its protein product is CASSLAGTGQPQHF. Based on the CDR3 plus reference TRBV5-4 and TRBJ1-5, the full variable domain is ETGVTQSPTHLIKTRGQQVTLRCSSQSGHNTVSWYQQALGQGPQFIFQYYREEENGRGNFPPRFSGLQFPNYSSELNVNALELDDSALYLCASSLAGTGQPQHFGDGTRLSIL.

The chain employs TRBV6-6 and TRBJ1-6; 7 bases agree with TRBD1. V trimming: 2 bases; J trimming: 10 bases; junction bases outside the gene matches: 5. Germline V CDR1 and CDR2: MNHNY, SVGAGI (reference sequence). This CDR3 is 14 amino acids long. The DNA of the CDR3 is TGTGCCAGCAGTTACCTACAGGGGCAGTCACCCCTCCACTTT. This translates into CASSYLQGQSPLHF.

This chain uses TRBV28 with TRBJ2-2; D is possibly TRBD1 (6 bases). The ends were cut back, 3 bases at V and 5 bases at J, with 13 bases in the middle. The germline V gene has CDR1 MDHEN and CDR2 SYDVKM. This CDR3 is built from 15 residues. CDR3 loop: CASSLRGTTTGELFF. The CDR3 nucleotides are TGTGCCAGCAGTTTGAGAGGGACAACTACCGGGGAGCTGTTTTTT. The variable domain in full, with the rest retrieved from reference TRBV28 and TRBJ2-2, is DVKVTQSSRYLVKRTGEKVFLECVQDMDHENMFWYRQDPGLGLRLIYFSYDVKMKEKGDIPEGYSVSREKKERFSLILESASTNQTSMYLCASSLRGTTTGELFFGEGSRLTVL.

This chain connects TRBV7-8 to TRBJ2-5; weak D call: TRBD2 (6 bases). CDR3 length: 14 amino acids. Germline CDR1 SGHVS, CDR2 FQNEAQ. With 5 bases removed from V and 3 bases from J, the gap between germline ends came to 13 bases. The CDR3 loop reads CASSSSGLKETQYF. The DNA of the CDR3 is TGTGCCAGCAGCAGTTCCGGACTAAAAGAGACCCAGTACTTC.

This clone occurred once. The chain employs TRBV2 and TRBJ2-2; D might be TRBD2 (6 bases). CDR3 length equals 15 residues. In germline, CDR1 is SNHLY, CDR2 FYNNEI. Trimming pared 6 bases from V and 1 base from J, leaving 12 bases between. The CDR3 region is CASSSSRGNTGELFF. The CDR3 bases are TGTGCCAGCAGCAGCTCGCGGGGGAACACCGGGGAGCTGTTTTTT.

The V and J genes are TRBV6-5 and TRBJ2-1, with TRBD1 as a possible D gene (6 bases). CDR3 size: 14 residues. Trimming cost V 6 bases and J 8 bases, with 17 bases left between them. Germline V gene sequence: CDR1 MNHEY, CDR2 SVGAGI. The CDR3 reads CASSWGHRSDEQFF. The CDR3 DNA sequence: TGTGCCAGCAGCTGGGGACACCGGTCCGATGAGCAGTTCTTC.

The chain has TRBV6-5 and TRBJ1-1; D is ambiguous. V lost 5 bases, J lost 13 bases, and 20 bases lay in between. The CDR3 has 13 amino acids. Germline CDR1 is MNHEY and CDR2 is SVGAGI. The CDR3 DNA reads TGTGCCAGCAGTATTGAGGTTGTGGCTCGGGGTTTCTTT. Encoded protein: CASSIEVVARGFF.

The chain combines TRBV10-1 with TRBJ2-5; 10 nucleotides match TRBD1. Trimming cost V 0 bases and J 6 bases; bases outside gene matches: 7. CDR3 size: 16 residues. Germline loops: CDR1 WNHNN, CDR2 SYGVQD (reference sequence). The CDR3 region is CASSESRDRGGKTQYF. Written as DNA, the CDR3 is TGCGCCAGCAGTGAGTCGAGGGACAGGGGAGGCAAGACCCAGTACTTC.

The gene calls are TRBV4-1 and TRBJ1-5, with 7 nucleotides matching TRBD1. Germline V gene sequence: CDR1 MGHRA, CDR2 YSYEKL. The CDR3 is 15 residues long. J gave up 4 bases and V 5 bases, and 8 bases lay outside the gene matches. DNA for the CDR3: TGCGCCAGCAGCGCGGGACAGAGGGATAATCAGCCCCAGCATTTT. It is translated as CASSAGQRDNQPQHF.

This chain links TRBV7-9 with TRBJ2-3; 7 bases are a match to TRBD2. The V and J ends lost 2 bases and 8 bases, in that order; junction bases with no gene match: 7. The CDR3 consists of 14 residues. Germline V lookup: CDR1 SEHNR, CDR2 FQNEAQ (reference sequence). The CDR3 DNA follows: TGTGCCAGCAGCTTACTGCTAGCGGCAGGTACGCAGTATTTT. Translation gives CASSLLLAAGTQYF. Full variable domain (missing parts from reference TRBV7-9 and TRBJ2-3): DTGVSQNPRHKITKRGQNVTFRCDPISEHNRLYWYRQTLGQGPEFLTYFQNEAQLEKSRLLSDRFSAERPKGSFSTLEIQRTEQGDSAMYLCASSLLLAAGTQYFGPGTRLTVL.

This chain links TRBV20-1 with TRBJ2-1; possibly TRBD2 for D (5 bases). V was trimmed by 6 bases and J by 4 bases, leaving 13 bases between them. The germline gives CDR1 DFQATT, CDR2 SNEGSKA (reference sequence). This CDR3 is 13 amino acids long. The DNA of the CDR3 is TGCAGTGCAAGTCCCCGACTATACAATGAGCAGTTCTTC. Amino acid sequence: CSASPRLYNEQFF.

This chain links TRBV27 with TRBJ1-2, with 7 bases fitting TRBD1. After removal of 5 bases from V and 4 bases from J, the junction contained 10 bases not matched to a gene. Per the germline V gene, CDR1 is MNHEY and CDR2 is SMNVEV (reference sequence). The CDR3 is 15 amino acids. DNA for the CDR3: TGTGCCAGCAGTATCAGGGGGAAAGGGGCCTATGGCTACACCTTC. Encoded protein: CASSIRGKGAYGYTF.